The T cell receptor beta chain under discussion was sequenced for a study of post-analysis software for immune sequencing data. Broader study findings: TRBV5-6, TRBV5-1 and TRBV20-1 were among 4 or 5 TRBV segments more frequent in patients than controls.

Each TCR beta cDNA library carried unique molecular identifiers. In TCRdb, the PCR reads were re-called with MiXCR into one record per CDR3 protein. The sample holds about 170,000 distinct CDR3 sequences; over 25% are singletons and the top ten take roughly 1.6%. This clonotype was seen many times. Antigen: not known. Germline-derived CDR1 and CDR2 are MNHEY and SVGAGI. Trimming removed 7 bases at V and 6 bases at J, with 14 bases between. CDR3 size: 13 residues. Material: blood. This clonotype was obtained from a girl aged 10-17 years with multiple sclerosis. V gene TRBV6-5 combines with J gene TRBJ2-3, with TRBD1 as a possible D gene (5 bases). The CDR3 is CASTLQGGDTQYF. CDR3 coding DNA: TGTGCCAGCACCCTCCAGGGTGGCGATACGCAGTATTTT.